A single sample gave rise to the 27 T cell receptor beta chains below, sequenced in a study of blood T cell repertoires in COVID-19. Sequencing was performed with immunoSEQ multiplex PCR; in TCRdb, only in-frame clones are kept and a portion is missing. The sample carries some 260,000 clones, roughly three quarters recorded once. The sequenced sample consisted of peripheral blood. These receptors came from a woman in her thirties or forties with active or convalescent COVID-19.

The sample holds a few counts of this clone. J is TRBJ2-1 and V is TRBV2; 9 positions match TRBD1. The CDR3 runs to 15 residues. V trimming: 4 bases; J trimming: 8 bases; junction bases outside the gene matches: 9. Per the germline V gene, CDR1 is SNHLY and CDR2 is FYNNEI. The CDR3 coding sequence is TGTGCCAGCAGTGCTTTAGGACAGGGGATCGATGAGCAGTTCTTC. It codes for CASSALGQGIDEQFF.

The chain is built from TRBV10-3 and TRBJ2-2; a possible D gene is TRBD2 (6 bases). Per germline, CDR1 ENHRY and CDR2 SYGVKD. This CDR3 is 15 amino acids long. Trimming left V 4 bases short and J 2 bases short, with 11 bases between. The CDR3 nucleotides are TGTGCCATCAGTGGGGGCGGGGTTAACACCGGGGAGCTGTTTTTT. Amino acid sequence: CAISGGGVNTGELFF.

The rearrangement uses TRBV2 and TRBJ2-7; 9 nucleotides align to TRBD1. The CDR3 totals 16 residues. Per germline, CDR1 SNHLY and CDR2 FYNNEI. Trimming cost V 4 bases and J 0 bases; bases outside gene matches: 7. CDR3 amino acids: CASSGDDRGYSYEQYF. CDR3 sequence (DNA): TGTGCCAGCAGTGGAGACGACAGGGGGTACTCCTACGAGCAGTACTTC.

The CDR3 DNA reads as TGTGCCAGTAGTACGCGGGGCCAGGGCACTGAAGCTTTCTTT. Translated: CASSTRGQGTEAFF. The genes are TRBV19 and TRBJ1-1; tentative D call: TRBD1 (5 bases). The V end was cut by 4 bases, the J end by 4 bases, with 13 bases between. CDR3 length equals 14 residues. The V gene's germline CDR1 is LNHDA and CDR2 SQIVND (reference sequence).

This clone was seen a single time. V usage is TRBV28 and J usage is TRBJ1-5; 7 positions match TRBD1. The CDR3 totals 14 residues. With V trimmed by 2 bases and J by 7 bases, 5 bases remained unmatched. CDR1 and CDR2 from the germline V gene are MDHEN and SYDVKM. The CDR3 DNA sequence: TGTGCCAGCAGTTTACACCAGGGGGGCCAGCCCCAGCATTTT. Residues: CASSLHQGGQPQHF. Drawing the rest from reference TRBV28 and TRBJ1-5, the complete variable domain is DVKVTQSSRYLVKRTGEKVFLECVQDMDHENMFWYRQDPGLGLRLIYFSYDVKMKEKGDIPEGYSVSREKKERFSLILESASTNQTSMYLCASSLHQGGQPQHFGDGTRLSIL.

This clone was counted a single time. V and J are TRBV4-1 and TRBJ2-7; 7 bases align to TRBD2. The CDR3 has 15 residues. Trimming took 6 bases from V and 0 from J; bases not matched to a gene: 8. Germline lookup yields CDR1 MGHRA and CDR2 YSYEKL. The CDR3 region has the DNA TGCGCCAGCAGTTACCTCGGGGGGAGCTCCTACGAGCAGTACTTC. It encodes CASSYLGGSSYEQYF.

This clone appeared a single time. The chain links TRBV19 to TRBJ2-1; the match to TRBD1 covers 10 bases. This CDR3 has 12 residues. The ends lost 5 bases at V and 12 bases at J; junction bases unmatched: 4. CDR1 is LNHDA and CDR2 is SQIVND in the germline V gene (reference sequence). CDR3 region: CASSLGQGVQFF. In nucleotides, the CDR3 is TGTGCCAGTAGTCTCGGACAGGGGGTGCAGTTCTTC. The full variable domain, rest sourced from reference TRBV19 and TRBJ2-1, is DGGITQSPKYLFRKEGQNVTLSCEQNLNHDAMYWYRQDPGQGLRLIYYSQIVNDFQKGDIAEGYSVSREKKESFPLTVTSAQKNPTAFYLCASSLGQGVQFFGPGTRLTVL.

The genes are TRBV6-5 and TRBJ2-3; no clear D gene. Deletions cut 5 bases from V and 0 bases from J, with 12 bases between. The germline CDR1 and CDR2 sequences are MNHEY and SVGAGI. This CDR3 region has 15 residues. As DNA, the CDR3 is TGTGCCAGCAGTATAAGGAGCCCGAGCACAGATACGCAGTATTTT. Protein sequence: CASSIRSPSTDTQYF.

The chain couples TRBV5-1 to TRBJ1-2; TRBD1 is a possible D gene (5 bases). V was shortened by 4 bases and J by 4 bases, with 14 bases between the two germline ends. The V gene's germline CDR1 is SGHRS and CDR2 YFSETQ. The CDR3 runs 14 residues. CDR3 region: CASSASGGLYGYTF. CDR3 coding DNA: TGCGCCAGCAGCGCATCGGGGGGACTCTATGGCTACACCTTC.

A few counts support this clone. This chain joins TRBV11-3 and TRBJ2-3, with 8 bases matching TRBD1. The CDR3 runs to 14 residues. Germline values: CDR1 SGHNT, CDR2 YENEEA. With V trimmed by 2 bases and J by 5 bases, 3 bases remained unmatched. The CDR3 region has the DNA TGTGCCAGCAGCTTAACAGGGGGGAAAGATACGCAGTATTTT. Its protein is CASSLTGGKDTQYF.

The chain is built from TRBV2 and TRBJ2-3, with 7 bases matching TRBD2. V lost 6 bases, J lost 0 bases, and 9 bases stayed unmatched. The V gene's germline CDR1 is SNHLY and CDR2 FYNNEI. The CDR3 sequence is 16 residues long. The CDR3 DNA reads TGTGCCAGCAGGCCTCCTCTAGCGGCTAGCACAGATACGCAGTATTTT. It is translated as CASRPPLAASTDTQYF.

This clone was counted many times. This chain joins TRBV10-2 and TRBJ2-1; TRBD2 aligns across 7 bases. V lost 9 bases, J lost 0 bases, and 11 bases stayed unmatched. The CDR3 runs 16 residues. The germline gives CDR1 WSHSY, CDR2 SAAADI. CDR3 protein: CASRPTSPRSYNEQFF. The CDR3 DNA follows: TGCGCCAGTCGACCGACTAGCCCGCGCTCCTACAATGAGCAGTTCTTC.

The J gene is TRBJ1-5, the V gene TRBV27; a weak D match, TRBD1 (5 bases). The germline V gene has CDR1 MNHEY and CDR2 SMNVEV (reference sequence). The CDR3 totals 13 residues. V was cut by 3 bases and J by 4 bases, with 7 bases left in between. This chain's CDR3 is CASSFKGNQPQHF. CDR3 DNA sequence: TGTGCCAGCAGTTTTAAGGGGAATCAGCCCCAGCATTTT.

The rearrangement uses TRBV30 and TRBJ1-2, with 8 bases fitting TRBD1. CDR1 is GTSNPN and CDR2 is SVGIG in the germline V gene (reference sequence). CDR3 size: 13 residues. V lost 6 bases to trimming and J lost 2 bases; unmatched junction nucleotides: 5. CDR3 nucleotide sequence: TGTGCCTGTCCGGACAGGGTCAACTATGGCTACACCTTC. Its translation is CACPDRVNYGYTF.

This chain connects TRBV28 to TRBJ1-2; 10 bases align to TRBD1. Germline assignment: CDR1 MDHEN and CDR2 SYDVKM. Trimming cost V 6 bases and J 4 bases; bases outside gene matches: 14. This CDR3 spans 17 amino acids. CDR3 sequence (DNA): TGTGCCAGCAGCCGTCCCGGGACAGGGGAGATCAGCTATGGCTACACCTTC. Its protein product is CASSRPGTGEISYGYTF.

This clone turned up a few times. A read error may produce the germline difference seen at one junction end. The chain uses TRBV7-7 and TRBJ2-5; perhaps TRBD2 as D (6 bases). Germline loops: CDR1 SSHAT, CDR2 FNYEAQ (reference sequence). The CDR3 is 15 amino acids. The CDR3 nucleotides are TGTGCTAGCAGCCGACAAGGGACTTTAAAAGAGACCCAGTACTTC. Translated, it gives CASSRQGTLKETQYF.

CDR3 amino acids: CASSFQGRDTQYF. CDR3 coding DNA: TGTGCCAGCAGCTTCCAGGGCAGGGATACGCAGTATTTT. J is TRBJ2-3 and V is TRBV11-3; D is perhaps TRBD1 (5 bases). From germline, CDR1 is SGHNT and CDR2 YENEEA. Trimming shortened V by 3 bases and J by 6 bases, and 10 bases separated the two germline ends. The CDR3 has 13 residues.

The chain is built from TRBV29-1 and TRBJ1-2, with D possibly matching TRBD1 (5 bases). The CDR3 spans 12 residues. V dropped 3 bases and J dropped 4 bases, with 9 bases sitting between them. Germline V CDR1 and CDR2: SQVTM, ANQGSEA. The CDR3 DNA follows: TGCAGCGTTGAGGGACTGCTCTATGGCTACACCTTC. This gives the protein CSVEGLLYGYTF.

The chain is built from TRBV19 and TRBJ2-1, with 11 bases fitting TRBD2. Per germline, CDR1 LNHDA and CDR2 SQIVND (reference sequence). The CDR3 has 15 residues. V dropped 2 bases and J dropped 10; count of bases not matched to a gene: 7. CDR3 sequence reads: CASSISSGGAWEQFF. CDR3 nucleotide sequence: TGTGCCAGTAGTATAAGTAGCGGGGGGGCCTGGGAGCAGTTCTTC.

The V and J genes are TRBV6-5 and TRBJ1-6; 9 bases are shared with TRBD1. The germline gives CDR1 MNHEY, CDR2 SVGAGI. The V gene end was trimmed by 6 bases and the J gene end by 10 bases; junction bases not matched to a gene: 7. The CDR3 is 14 amino acids. In DNA, the CDR3 is TGTGCCAGCAGACAAACAGGGGGCATCTCACCCCTCCACTTT. Its protein product is CASRQTGGISPLHF.

Here the CDR3 DNA reads TGTGCCTGGGCAAACATGAACACTGAAGCTTTCTTT. Translation: CAWANMNTEAFF. The chain recombines TRBV30 with TRBJ1-1; D remains unclear. CDR1 and CDR2 (germline): GTSNPN, SVGIG (reference sequence). The CDR3 is 12 residues long. V was trimmed by 5 bases and J by 0 bases, leaving 7 bases between them.

The gene calls are TRBV4-1 and TRBJ1-1, with D possibly being TRBD1 (6 bases). Looked up from germline, CDR1 is MGHRA and CDR2 is YSYEKL. The CDR3 spans 12 residues. V was pared by 4 bases and J by 5 bases, with 8 bases between. The CDR3 nucleotides read TGCGCCAGCAGCCCTCAGGGGACTGAAGCTTTCTTT. Encoded protein: CASSPQGTEAFF.

The rearrangement uses TRBV10-1 and TRBJ1-3; TRBD1 agrees at 8 bases. The CDR3 loop spans 12 amino acids. Trimming cost V 6 bases and J 8 bases; bases outside gene matches: 3. The germline V gene has CDR1 WNHNN and CDR2 SYGVQD (reference sequence). CDR3 in amino acids: CASRDRGYTIYF. CDR3 nucleotides: TGCGCCAGCAGAGACAGGGGCTACACCATATATTTT.

This clone was detected once. The chain links TRBV28 to TRBJ1-4; D is unresolved. Germline loops: CDR1 MDHEN, CDR2 SYDVKM. V shed 5 bases and J shed 6 bases, with 16 bases lying between them. CDR3 length equals 15 residues. CDR3 DNA: TGTGCCAGCAGTCGTCGGGGAGCTGGAGATGAAAAACTGTTTTTT. Its protein product is CASSRRGAGDEKLFF.

This chain joins TRBV10-3 and TRBJ1-6, with TRBD1 identical over 7 bases. The CDR3 loop spans 14 amino acids. Trimming at V came to 6 bases and at J to 7 bases, leaving 6 bases not matched to a gene. Looked up from germline, CDR1 is ENHRY and CDR2 is SYGVKD. For the CDR3, the DNA is TGTGCCATCAGGGCCGGGACAGACAATTCACCCCTCCACTTT. As protein: CAIRAGTDNSPLHF.

The chain recombines TRBV18 with TRBJ2-7; 10 bases are shared with TRBD1. The germline V gene has CDR1 KGHSH and CDR2 LQKENI. V lost 6 bases to trimming and J lost 3 bases; unmatched junction nucleotides: 20. The length of the CDR3 is 19 residues. CDR3 region: CASSRGNRDRGGLRYEQYV. CDR3 nucleotides: TGTGCCAGCTCGAGGGGGAACCGGGACAGGGGAGGCTTACGCTACGAGCAGTACGTC.

The genes are TRBV9 and TRBJ2-1, with 9 bases that match TRBD2. Per germline, CDR1 SGDLS and CDR2 YYNGEE. The ends lost 1 base at V and 4 bases at J; junction bases unmatched: 9. There are 17 residues in the CDR3. The CDR3 DNA is TGTGCCAGCAGCGTAAACCCACTGGCGGGGGGGTACAATGAGCAGTTCTTC. This sequence encodes CASSVNPLAGGYNEQFF.